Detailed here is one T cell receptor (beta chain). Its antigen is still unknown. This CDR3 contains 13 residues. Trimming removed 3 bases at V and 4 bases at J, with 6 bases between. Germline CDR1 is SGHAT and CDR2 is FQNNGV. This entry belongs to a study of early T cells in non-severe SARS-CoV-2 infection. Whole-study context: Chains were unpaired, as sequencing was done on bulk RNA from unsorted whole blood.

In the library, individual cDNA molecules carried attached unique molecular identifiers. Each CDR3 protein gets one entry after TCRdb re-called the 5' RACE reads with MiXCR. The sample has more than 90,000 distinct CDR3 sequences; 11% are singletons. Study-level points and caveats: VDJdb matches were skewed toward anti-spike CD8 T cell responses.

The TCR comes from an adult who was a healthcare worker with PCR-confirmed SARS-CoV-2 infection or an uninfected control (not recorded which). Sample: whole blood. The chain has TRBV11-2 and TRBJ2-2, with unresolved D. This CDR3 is CASSFSRTGELFF. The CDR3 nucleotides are TGTGCCAGCAGCTTTAGCCGCACCGGGGAGCTGTTTTTT.